What follows are 18 T cell receptor beta chains derived from one specimen sequenced in a study of T cell repertoires in cytomegalovirus infection. TCRdb re-derived calls from the reads in MiXCR, one entry per CDR3 protein. Of about 440,000 distinct CDR3 sequences in the sample, roughly a third were seen once. Material for sequencing was PBMCs. These receptors all stem from a human donor in good health (CMV status not recorded). Some clones in this sample may be carry-over from other donors' samples.

A word on this clonotype: Just one base apart from a much larger clone, this may be a read error. This sequence joins TRBV7-2 and TRBJ2-1; D possibly matches TRBD1 or TRBD2 (5 bases each). This CDR3 is 13 amino acids long. Per germline, CDR1 SGHTA and CDR2 FQGNSA. In DNA form, the CDR3 reads TGTGCCAGCAGCTCGGGGCAGTACAAGGAGCAGTTCTTC. It specifies CASSSGQYKEQFF.

This chain links TRBV4-1 with TRBJ2-3, with a tentative D call TRBD2 (7 bases). The CDR3 consists of 17 residues. V gave up 0 bases and J gave up 4 bases, with 17 bases separating them. The germline gives CDR1 MGHRA, CDR2 YSYEKL. CDR3 bases: TGCGCCAGCAGCCAAGATTGGCGGGGGCCCGGCGCAGATACGCAGTATTTT. Translating it yields CASSQDWRGPGADTQYF.

This clonotype was counted a few times. V usage is TRBV6-1 and J usage is TRBJ2-7; TRBD1 matches 10 bases. V lost 1 base and J lost 3; bases outside the gene matches: 9. This CDR3 region has 17 residues. Germline CDR1 and CDR2: MNHNS and SASEGT. As DNA, the CDR3 is TGTGCCAGCAGTGAAGAGGACAGGGGGTCCTCCTTCTACGAGCAGTACTTC. Protein product: CASSEEDRGSSFYEQYF.

The chain joins TRBV7-3 to TRBJ2-5; D may match TRBD1 or TRBD2 (7 bases each). This CDR3 contains 15 residues. Trimming stripped 5 bases from V and 4 bases from J, with 17 bases between. Germline V gene data show CDR1 as SGHTA and CDR2 as FQGTGA. CDR3 protein: CASSPGGGRGETQYF. Here the CDR3 DNA reads TGTGCCAGCAGCCCAGGGGGGGGTCGGGGAGAGACCCAGTACTTC.

This clonotype was detected a few times. V usage is TRBV7-2 and J usage is TRBJ1-2; 8 nucleotides align to TRBD1. Looked up from germline, CDR1 is SGHTA and CDR2 is FQGNSA. The CDR3 contains 15 residues. V gave up 0 bases and J gave up 8 bases; unmatched junction bases: 8. The CDR3 sequence: CASSLAWTGTDGYTF. The DNA for the CDR3 is TGTGCCAGCAGCTTAGCCTGGACAGGGACGGACGGCTACACCTTC.

This chain connects TRBV5-5 to TRBJ2-1, with TRBD1 matching 9 bases. The J segment lost 7 bases and the V segment lost 4 bases, leaving 15 bases of the junction unmatched. CDR3 size: 17 residues. Germline CDR1 reads SGHKS; CDR2 reads YYEKEE (reference sequence). CDR3 sequence (DNA): TGTGCCAGCAGCGTATGGACAGGGGCCGGATTAGTGAATGAGCAGTTCTTC. It codes for CASSVWTGAGLVNEQFF.

On this clonotype itself: A much larger clone sits a single nucleotide away, making a read error possible. This chain links TRBV7-2 with TRBJ2-3; a weak D match, TRBD2 (6 bases). The germline gives CDR1 SGHTA, CDR2 FQGNSA. This CDR3 has 16 residues. CDR3 in DNA: TGTGCCAGCAGCTTAGACCTGCGGGGTAGCACAGATACGCAGTGTTTT. This gives the protein CASSLDLRGSTDTQCF.

This clonotype was picked up a small number of times. The chain has TRBV12-3 or TRBV12-4 and TRBJ1-4; D not resolved. This CDR3 spans 14 amino acids. Trimming took off 3 bases at V and 0 bases at J, with 5 bases between the two ends. Here the CDR3 DNA reads TGTGCCAGCAGTTTCCTTGCAACTAATGAAAAACTGTTTTTT. Protein: CASSFLATNEKLFF.

The table lists this clonotype with many counts. V is TRBV19 and J is TRBJ1-2, with D maybe TRBD1 (5 bases). Germline V gene data show CDR1 as LNHDA and CDR2 as SQIVND (reference sequence). V shed 7 bases and J shed 5 bases, with 23 bases lying between them. The CDR3 is 16 residues long. CDR3 nucleotide sequence: TGTGCCAGTACCCCCGGACAAGGGTATGAAGATTATGGCTACACCTTC. Its translation is CASTPGQGYEDYGYTF.

V usage is TRBV7-6 and J usage is TRBJ2-7, with 7 bases lining up with TRBD1. Trimming at V came to 5 bases and at J to 3 bases, leaving 10 bases not matched to a gene. The CDR3 is 15 amino acids. Germline CDR1 and CDR2: SGHVS and FNYEAQ. The CDR3 coding sequence is TGTGCCAGCAGCCAGGGGGACAGCTCCCACTACGAGCAGTACTTC. Translated: CASSQGDSSHYEQYF.

V gene TRBV6-5 combines with J gene TRBJ1-6, with a weak D call TRBD1 (6 bases). The CDR3 is 14 residues long. Germline V lookup: CDR1 MNHEY, CDR2 SVGAGI. Trimming pared 2 bases from V and 7 bases from J, leaving 9 bases between. The CDR3 region has the DNA TGTGCCAGCAGTTACCGGGGGGCCAATTCACCCCTCCACTTT. This encodes CASSYRGANSPLHF.

This chain connects TRBV7-2 to TRBJ1-5; 7 positions match TRBD1. After removal of 5 bases from V and 2 bases from J, the junction contained 6 bases not matched to a gene. The V gene's germline CDR1 is SGHTA and CDR2 FQGNSA. The CDR3 sequence is 15 residues long. The CDR3 loop reads CASSTQGGGNQPQHF. For the CDR3, the DNA is TGTGCCAGCAGCACCCAGGGGGGCGGCAATCAGCCCCAGCATTTT.

This clonotype came up a few times. V gene TRBV10-3 combines with J gene TRBJ1-1; the match to TRBD1 covers 7 bases. This CDR3 has 13 residues. Germline CDR1 reads ENHRY; CDR2 reads SYGVKD. V gave up 3 bases and J gave up 5 bases; unmatched junction bases: 3. CDR3 DNA sequence: TGTGCCATCAGTGAAACAGGGGAGACTGAAGCTTTCTTT. This encodes CAISETGETEAFF.

V gene TRBV20-1 combines with J gene TRBJ2-1, with TRBD1 identical over 9 bases. The CDR3 length is 14 residues. V dropped 3 bases and J dropped 3; count of bases not matched to a gene: 3. Per the germline V gene, CDR1 is DFQATT and CDR2 is SNEGSKA (reference sequence). CDR3 nucleotides: TGCAGTGCTAGCGGACAGGGGATCTACAATGAGCAGTTCTTC. Its protein product is CSASGQGIYNEQFF.

The table lists this clonotype with many counts. The chain uses TRBV29-1 and TRBJ1-2; D gene uncertain. CDR1 and CDR2 from the germline V gene are SQVTM and ANQGSEA. Trimming removed 5 bases from V and 6 bases from J, with 16 bases in between. The CDR3 sequence is 13 residues long. CDR3 sequence reads: CSVLTAKADGYTF. CDR3 bases: TGCAGCGTTCTTACGGCGAAAGCGGATGGCTACACCTTC.

A few counts support this clonotype. The J gene is TRBJ1-6, the V gene TRBV7-6, with D hard to call. From germline, CDR1 is SGHVS and CDR2 FNYEAQ. CDR3 size: 15 residues. With 8 bases removed from V and 2 bases from J, the gap between germline ends came to 13 bases. CDR3: CASGDGGAYNSPLHF. The CDR3 region has the DNA TGTGCCAGCGGAGACGGCGGCGCCTATAATTCACCCCTCCACTTT.

The chain uses TRBV29-1 and TRBJ1-3, with D perhaps TRBD1 (5 bases). Germline V gene data show CDR1 as SQVTM and CDR2 as ANQGSEA. CDR3 size: 14 residues. V was pared by 1 base and J by 0 bases, with 7 bases between. In nucleotides, the CDR3 is TGCAGCGTTGAAGGGGGGAGCTCTGGAAACACCATATATTTT. As protein: CSVEGGSSGNTIYF.

This clonotype came up a few times. This chain uses TRBV27 with TRBJ2-3; D uncertain. Deletions cut 3 bases from V and 0 bases from J, with 7 bases between. This CDR3 is 14 amino acids long. CDR1 and CDR2 (germline): MNHEY, SMNVEV (reference sequence). The CDR3 DNA reads TGTGCCAGCAGTTTGCTACCTAGCACAGATACGCAGTATTTT. Translation: CASSLLPSTDTQYF.